This T cell receptor (beta chain) was captured in a study of molecular identifiers for immune sequencing clone quantification. Study background: Naive CD8 RNA (about 19,000 or 110,000 cells) was divided into five aliquots, with four sequenced. Study-level findings and limits: More than 97% of effector molecules, versus under 1% of naive-cell molecules, belonged to clones above 20 RNA copies.

V lost 4 bases and J lost 10, with 8 bases in between. The CDR3 contains 11 residues. The germline V gene has CDR1 MNHEY and CDR2 SVGEGT. TCRdb ran MiXCR on the PCR reads and lists one entry per CDR3 protein. The data show more than 450,000 distinct CDR3 sequences, approximately 25% seen once. Many counts were recorded for this clonotype. Its antigen is currently unknown. CD8+CD4-CCR7+CD45RA+ cells were sorted as naive CD8 T cells. V gene TRBV6-2 or TRBV6-3 combines with J gene TRBJ2-1; perhaps TRBD2 as D (5 bases). The TCR originated in a human donor in good health. Some libraries in this study had Jurkat cell RNA spiked in. Sequencing was done on a sample of naive CD8+ T cells from blood, with Jurkat cell RNA spiked in. Sample subset: FACS-sorted CD8+CD4-CCR7+CD45RA+ naive T cells. The CDR3 reads CASSFGLEQFF. The CDR3 DNA reads TGTGCCAGCAGTTTCGGACTGGAGCAGTTCTTC.